The 5 T cell receptor beta chains below come from one sample, sequenced in a study of shared clonotypes between healthy human individuals. Profiling relied on immunoSEQ multiplex PCR, and the TCRdb table lists in-frame clones only, not all of them. The table includes approximately 350,000 clones, 96% detected once. Sequencing was performed on memory CD8+ T cells sorted from blood. This sample's subset: CD45RO+ cells pooled with CCR7-negative TemRA cells. These receptors were collected from a man aged 25 to 45 in good health.

This clone occurred once. CDR3 sequence: CASSSTGTSGSLLPYEQYF. CDR3 coding DNA: TGTGCCAGCAGTTCGACCGGGACTAGCGGGTCTTTACTTCCCTACGAGCAGTACTTC. The chain employs TRBV27 and TRBJ2-7; 12 bases map to TRBD2. Looked up from germline, CDR1 is MNHEY and CDR2 is SMNVEV (reference sequence). This CDR3 contains 19 residues. V dropped 4 bases and J dropped 2; count of bases not matched to a gene: 15.

The V and J genes are TRBV28 and TRBJ2-1; the D gene is possibly TRBD1 (5 bases). Germline CDR1 is MDHEN and CDR2 is SYDVKM. The CDR3 is 16 residues long. Trimming cost V 1 base and J 8 bases, with 18 bases left between them. The CDR3 bases are TGTGCCAGCAGTTTATATCGACAGTACTACCTCCATGAGCAGTTCTTC. Amino acids: CASSLYRQYYLHEQFF.

The V and J genes are TRBV27 and TRBJ2-7; 10 nucleotides line up with TRBD2. Germline trimming cut 4 bases from V and 5 bases from J; bases unmatched to any gene: 8. Germline-derived CDR1 and CDR2 are MNHEY and SMNVEV (reference sequence). This CDR3 has 15 amino acids. CDR3 coding DNA: TGTGCCAGCAGTTCCCCACTAGCGGGACATCACGAGCAGTACTTC. Encoded protein: CASSSPLAGHHEQYF.

The chain joins TRBV2 to TRBJ2-3; D unresolved. Looked up from germline, CDR1 is SNHLY and CDR2 is FYNNEI. This CDR3 contains 14 residues. The germline V and J ends were trimmed by 0 bases and 0 bases, with 4 bases remaining between them. The CDR3 is CASSEAGSTDTQYF. In DNA, the CDR3 is TGTGCCAGCAGTGAAGCGGGGAGCACAGATACGCAGTATTTT.

This clone showed up just once. The chain recombines TRBV25-1 with TRBJ2-4; D may match TRBD1 or TRBD2 (5 bases each). The CDR3 has 17 residues. With 1 base removed from V and 2 bases from J, the gap between germline ends came to 15 bases. Germline CDR1 reads MGHDK; CDR2 reads SYGVNS. Here the CDR3 DNA reads TGTGCCAGCAGTGAATGGGGGATCTCAGGGACCAAAAACATTCAGTACTTC. This codes for CASSEWGISGTKNIQYF. The full variable domain, completed using reference TRBV25-1 and TRBJ2-4, is EADIYQTPRYLVIGTGKKITLECSQTMGHDKMYWYQQDPGMELHLIHYSYGVNSTEKGDLSSESTVSRIRTEHFPLTLESARPSHTSQYLCASSEWGISGTKNIQYFGAGTRLSVL.